This is a list of T cell receptor beta chains from one sample in a study of blood T cell repertoires in COVID-19. Produced via immunoSEQ multiplex PCR; TCRdb's table is partial and in-frame only. The table records about 240,000 clones, 82% of them present only once. Specimen: peripheral blood. These receptors all come from a woman between 65 and 79 years old with acute or convalescent COVID-19. Each CDR3 is given with its conserved first and last residue. The D gene is left open where the match is weak. Clone size, where shown, is once, few, many, or a class for clones that have expanded.

size	V	D	J	CDR3	DNA
-	TRBV27	-	TRBJ1-4	CASSLQAQGYEKLFF	TGTGCCAGCAGTTTACAGGCGCAGGGGTACGAAAAACTGTTTTTT
-	TRBV10-3	-	TRBJ1-2	CAISEDSIYGYTF	TGTGCCATCAGTGAGGACTCTATCTATGGCTACACCTTC
-	TRBV13	-	TRBJ1-1	CASSPSNGPWVSF	TGTGCCAGCAGCCCATCCAATGGGCCATGGGTTAGTTTT
-	TRBV5-6	TRBD1	TRBJ1-3	CASSLGDRENVVSF	TGTGCCAGCAGCTTGGGGGACAGGGAAAATGTGGTGAGCTTT
-	TRBV5-5	-	TRBJ1-2	CASSLHSGNYGYTF	TGTGCCAGCAGTCTCCACAGTGGTAACTATGGCTACACCTTC
-	TRBV6-2/TRBV6-3	-	TRBJ2-1	CASSYIMGQEAYNEQFF	TGTGCCAGCAGTTATATTATGGGGCAGGAAGCCTACAATGAGCAGTTCTTC
once	TRBV28	-	TRBJ1-5	CASKNPGQWEDQPQHF	TGTGCCAGCAAAAATCCGGGACAATGGGAAGATCAGCCCCAGCATTTT
-	TRBV15	TRBD1	TRBJ2-7	CATSRDQTGGSYEQYF	TGTGCCACCAGCAGAGATCAAACAGGGGGCTCCTACGAGCAGTACTTC
-	TRBV5-1	-	TRBJ1-2	CASSLDSTGYTF	TGCGCCAGCAGCTTAGACAGTACCGGCTACACCTTC
-	TRBV14	-	TRBJ2-7	CASSQISEQYF	TGTGCCAGCAGCCAAATATCCGAGCAGTACTTC
-	TRBV19	-	TRBJ1-6	CASSIQGLNSPLHF	TGTGCCAGTAGTATACAGGGGCTAAATTCACCCCTCCACTTT
-	TRBV6-2/TRBV6-3	TRBD1	TRBJ1-1	CASSRQGFQTSEAFF	TGTGCCAGCAGTCGACAGGGCTTCCAAACGTCTGAAGCTTTCTTT
-	TRBV10-3	-	TRBJ1-6	CAISESLGSPTSYNSPLHF	TGTGCCATCAGTGAGTCGCTCGGGTCCCCCACCTCCTATAATTCACCCCTCCACTTT
-	TRBV2	-	TRBJ2-3	CASSVLRNRAASTDTQYF	TGTGCCAGCAGTGTTCTTCGGAACAGAGCTGCTAGCACAGATACGCAGTATTTT
-	TRBV6-2/TRBV6-3	-	TRBJ2-1	CASSRVGATASYNEQFF	TGTGCCAGCAGCCGAGTGGGGGCCACAGCCTCCTACAATGAGCAGTTCTTC
-	TRBV6-2/TRBV6-3	TRBD1	TRBJ2-6	CASSSRGPYSLFGANVLTF	TGTGCCAGCAGTAGTAGGGGGCCATATTCACTCTTTGGGGCCAACGTCCTGACTTTC
-	TRBV14	-	TRBJ1-2	CASSRTEIWGYGYTF	TGTGCCAGCAGCCGGACAGAAATATGGGGCTATGGCTACACCTTC
-	TRBV7-2	TRBD1	TRBJ1-3	CASSLRDSPGNTIYF	TGTGCCAGCAGCCTCCGGGACAGCCCAGGAAACACCATATATTTT
-	TRBV19	-	TRBJ1-1	CASSIGQKNTEAFF	TGTGCCAGTAGTATAGGACAGAAGAACACTGAAGCTTTCTTT
once	TRBV3-1/TRBV3-2	-	TRBJ1-3	CASSQEQVTIYF	TGTGCCAGCAGCCAAGAACAGGTCACCATATATTTT
-	TRBV3-1/TRBV3-2	-	TRBJ1-4	CASHRGANEKLFF	TGTGCCAGCCACCGGGGGGCTAATGAAAAACTGTTTTTT
once	TRBV7-2	-	TRBJ1-1	CASSLDSFSEAFF	TGTGCCAGCAGCTTAGACAGCTTTTCAGAAGCTTTCTTT
-	TRBV10-1	-	TRBJ1-5	CASSEGGPDQPQHF	TGCGCCAGCAGTGAGGGAGGCCCCGATCAGCCCCAGCATTTT
few	TRBV16	TRBD1	TRBJ1-1	CASSPAGTGNTEAFF	TGTGCCAGCAGCCCGGCCGGGACAGGGAACACTGAAGCTTTCTTT
-	TRBV18	-	TRBJ2-2	CASSPFLAANTGELFF	TGTGCCAGCTCACCCTTCTTAGCCGCGAACACCGGGGAGCTGTTTTTT
-	TRBV4-3	-	TRBJ1-1	CASSQDRSRKNEAFF	TGCGCCAGCAGCCAAGATCGAAGCCGTAAGAATGAAGCTTTCTTT
-	TRBV19	-	TRBJ1-5	CASSMSANQPQHF	TGTGCCAGTAGTATGTCCGCGAATCAGCCCCAGCATTTT
once	TRBV6-5	-	TRBJ1-5	CASSLSRGEGQPQHF	TGTGCCAGCAGTTTGTCCAGGGGAGAGGGCCAGCCCCAGCATTTT
-	TRBV19	-	TRBJ1-6	CASREGPYNSPLHF	TGTGCCAGCCGGGAGGGGCCCTATAATTCACCCCTCCACTTT
-	TRBV5-5	TRBD1	TRBJ1-2	CASRWDSTDYGYTF	TGTGCCAGCAGGTGGGACAGTACCGACTATGGCTACACCTTC
-	TRBV5-1	-	TRBJ1-1	CASSLDSGNTEAFF	TGCGCCAGCAGCTTGGACTCCGGGAACACTGAAGCTTTCTTT
-	TRBV20-1	-	TRBJ1-4	CSARFLEKLFF	TGCAGTGCTAGATTTCTTGAAAAACTGTTTTTT
-	TRBV2	-	TRBJ1-1	CASSERGSETEAFF	TGTGCCAGCAGTGAAAGGGGCTCGGAGACTGAAGCTTTCTTT
few	TRBV12-3/TRBV12-4	-	TRBJ2-7	CASRDSNYEQYF	TGTGCCAGCAGGGACAGCAACTACGAGCAGTACTTC
-	TRBV6-5	-	TRBJ2-7	CASSYRQEGYEQYF	TGTGCCAGCAGTTACCGCCAGGAGGGGTACGAGCAGTACTTC
-	TRBV27	TRBD1	TRBJ1-2	CATQDRGQGYTF	TGTGCCACCCAGGACAGGGGGCAAGGCTACACCTTC